The present T cell receptor (beta chain) was sequenced within a study of cytomegalovirus exposure and HLA in healthy donors. CDR1 and CDR2 (germline): MNHNS, SASEGT. The CDR3 length is 15 residues. V gave up 6 bases and J gave up 3 bases; unmatched junction bases: 8. Vbeta (60) and Jbeta (13) primers were used in the PCR. The data were produced by immunoSEQ multiplex PCR, yet TCRdb's version contains in-frame clones alone and is incomplete. The sample consists of fewer than 200,000 clones, roughly 85% of them appearing once. This sequence was found in a man aged 18 to 35 in good health and CMV-seropositive. This chain links TRBV6-1 with TRBJ2-4, with TRBD2 identical over 7 bases. Sequencing was performed on PBMCs. Here the CDR3 DNA reads TGTGCCAGCAGCTCAGGGTCGGGGGGCAAAAACATTCAGTACTTC. Translation gives CASSSGSGGKNIQYF.